Shown below are 6 T cell receptor beta chains from a single sample sequenced in a study of blood T cells in healthy people across ages. Combining a sample-barcoded 5' primer with a J-beta primer mix, a second PCR ran for about 6 to 11 cycles. TCRdb redid the calling of the 5' RACE reads with MiXCR, one entry per CDR3 protein. The table records roughly 800,000 distinct CDR3 sequences, nearly 60% of them present only once. Sequencing input: blood. The receptors come from a man younger than 40 in good health.

V is TRBV28 and J is TRBJ2-7, with TRBD2 matching over 12 bases. Per germline, CDR1 MDHEN and CDR2 SYDVKM. Trimming removed 6 bases from V and 3 bases from J; junction bases left unmatched: 9. The length of the CDR3 is 16 residues. This CDR3 reads CASSRSLAGGYYEQYF. Here the CDR3 DNA reads TGTGCCAGCAGCCGGAGCCTAGCGGGAGGGTACTACGAGCAGTACTTC.

The chain is built from TRBV18 and TRBJ2-5; a weak D match, TRBD2 (5 bases). Germline V gene sequence: CDR1 KGHSH, CDR2 LQKENI. The CDR3 is 16 residues long. Deletions cut 5 bases from V and 1 base from J, with 17 bases between. CDR3 nucleotide sequence: TGTGCCAGCTCAGAAGACTACAACGGGGTCCAAGAGACCCAGTACTTC. Its protein product is CASSEDYNGVQETQYF.

This clonotype has more than one count but fewer than ten. The chain recombines TRBV13 with TRBJ1-6; D is unresolved. Germline V gene lookup returns CDR1 PRHDT and CDR2 FYEKMQ (reference sequence). The CDR3 totals 14 residues. V lost 5 bases to trimming and J lost 10 bases, with 15 bases between them. CDR3 sequence (DNA): TGTGCCAGCAGCCCCACACTCTTAGGGTCACCCCTCCACTTT. It translates to CASSPTLLGSPLHF.

The chain employs TRBV18 and TRBJ1-2, with D perhaps TRBD1 (5 bases). The CDR3 totals 14 residues. CDR1 KGHSH and CDR2 LQKENI come from the germline V gene. The V end lost 3 bases, the J end lost 2 bases, and 10 bases lay between the germline ends. The CDR3 DNA reads TGTGCCAGCTCACCCCGGGACCGGAACTATGGCTACACCTTC. Residues: CASSPRDRNYGYTF.

The chain recombines TRBV5-1 with TRBJ1-1; unclear D gene. CDR3 size: 14 residues. V lost 4 bases and J 4 bases, leaving 14 bases between the germline ends. CDR1 is SGHRS, CDR2 YFSETQ, per germline. CDR3 nucleotide sequence: TGCGCCAGCAGCATCTCTCCGGAGGGCACTGAAGCTTTCTTT. This gives the protein CASSISPEGTEAFF.

CDR3 DNA: TGCGCCAGCAGAGGGACGGAGCGTTACAATGAGCAGTTCTTC. This translates into CASRGTERYNEQFF. The chain joins TRBV5-1 to TRBJ2-1; D is possibly TRBD1 or TRBD2 (5 bases each). The CDR3 length is 14 residues. The V end was cut by 5 bases, the J end by 4 bases, with 13 bases between. Germline CDR1 SGHRS, CDR2 YFSETQ. The complete variable domain, with remaining parts taken from reference TRBV5-1 and TRBJ2-1, reads KAGVTQTPRYLIKTRGQQVTLSCSPISGHRSVSWYQQTPGQGLQFLFEYFSETQRNKGNFPGRFSGRQFSNSRSEMNVSTLELGDSALYLCASRGTERYNEQFFGPGTRLTVL.